These T cell receptor beta chains were read from a single sample in a study of blood T cell repertoires in COVID-19. The table came from immunoSEQ multiplex PCR; TCRdb's copy has only in-frame clones and leaves some out. The sample lists about 140,000 clones, 88% occurring once. Sequencing was performed on peripheral blood. The receptor source for this set is a man aged 55 to 69 with active or convalescent COVID-19. Each CDR3 is given with its conserved first and last residue. D genes are given only for firm matches.

CDR3 DNA | CDR3 protein | D gene | J gene | V gene
TGTGCCACCAGTGATTTAGTCAGGGACAAGCAGTACTTC | CATSDLVRDKQYF | - | TRBJ2-7 | TRBV24-1
TGTGCCAGTAAAAGACAAATTGGCAGGGGATACTCTGGAAACACCATATATTTT | CASKRQIGRGYSGNTIYF | - | TRBJ1-3 | TRBV19
TGTGCCAGCAGCAAAGAGGGCGGGACTAGCTTCTACAATGAGCAGTTCTTC | CASSKEGGTSFYNEQFF | - | TRBJ2-1 | TRBV21-1
TGTGCCAGCTCAACTGGACTTCGGGAAAAACTGTTTTTT | CASSTGLREKLFF | - | TRBJ1-4 | TRBV18
TGTGCCAGCAGTTATCGAGACAGGGAGGATTGGCAGTTCTTC | CASSYRDREDWQFF | - | TRBJ2-1 | TRBV6-2/TRBV6-3
TGTGCCATCAGGAGGACAGACGAGCGTAATGAGCAGTTCTTC | CAIRRTDERNEQFF | - | TRBJ2-1 | TRBV6-5
TGTGCCAGCAGCCTTGGAACGTCGGGTCACTATGGCTACACCTTC | CASSLGTSGHYGYTF | - | TRBJ1-2 | TRBV4-2
TGTGCCAGCATGACAGGGGGAGGTGGCTACACCTTC | CASMTGGGGYTF | TRBD1 | TRBJ1-2 | TRBV19
TGTGCCAGCAGCCAAGGGACTAGCGGGTACACAGATACGCAGTATTTT | CASSQGTSGYTDTQYF | TRBD2 | TRBJ2-3 | TRBV4-2
TGTGCCAGCAGTTCGGGAGGCGAGCAGTACTTC | CASSSGGEQYF | TRBD2 | TRBJ2-7 | TRBV27
TGTGCCAGCAGCCACTCTGGCGGGACTGAAGCTTTCTTT | CASSHSGGTEAFF | - | TRBJ1-1 | TRBV9